This TCR beta chain was captured by sequencing in a study of blood T cells in healthy people across ages. A J-beta primer mix and a sample-barcoded 5' primer were used in a second PCR of about 6 to 12 cycles. Each sample provided no less than 3 million CDR3-containing paired-end reads. TCRdb re-called the 5' RACE reads through MiXCR, storing one row per CDR3 protein. There are roughly 800,000 distinct CDR3 sequences in the sample; about 62% occur only once, and around 20% lies in the top ten. Healthy Russian Caucasian donors spanned ages about 6 to 100 years. Germline CDR1 reads LGHDT; CDR2 reads YNNKEL (reference sequence). This CDR3 has 14 residues.

Sequencing was performed on blood. This receptor was identified in a man younger than 45 in good health. V usage is TRBV3-1 and J usage is TRBJ2-4, with D uncertain. The J call may be faulty, since TRBJ2-5 better matches the DNA end. CDR3 sequence: CASSPPLAVWTQYF. The CDR3 DNA reads as TGTGCCAGCAGCCCTCCCCTGGCGGTCTGGACCCAGTACTTC.